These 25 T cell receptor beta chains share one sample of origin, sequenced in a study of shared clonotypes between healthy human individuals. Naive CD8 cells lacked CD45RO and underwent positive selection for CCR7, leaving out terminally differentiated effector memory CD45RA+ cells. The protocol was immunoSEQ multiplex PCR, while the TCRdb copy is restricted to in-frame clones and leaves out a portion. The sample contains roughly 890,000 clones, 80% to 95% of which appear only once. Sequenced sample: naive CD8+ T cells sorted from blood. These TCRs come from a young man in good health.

The CDR3 nucleotides read TGTGCCAGCAGTTTAAGACTAGCGGATCCAACCGGGGAGCTGTTTTTT. Translating it yields CASSLRLADPTGELFF. The chain couples TRBV27 to TRBJ2-2, with 9 bases lining up with TRBD2. CDR3 size: 16 residues. With 2 bases clipped from V and 5 bases from J, the junction kept 6 bases outside the gene matches. Looked up from germline, CDR1 is MNHEY and CDR2 is SMNVEV (reference sequence).

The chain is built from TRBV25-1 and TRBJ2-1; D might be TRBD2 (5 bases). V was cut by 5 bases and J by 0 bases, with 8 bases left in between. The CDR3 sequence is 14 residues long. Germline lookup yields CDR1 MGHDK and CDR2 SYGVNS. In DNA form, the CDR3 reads TGTGCCAGCAGTCGGGATGTCTCCTACAATGAGCAGTTCTTC. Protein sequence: CASSRDVSYNEQFF.

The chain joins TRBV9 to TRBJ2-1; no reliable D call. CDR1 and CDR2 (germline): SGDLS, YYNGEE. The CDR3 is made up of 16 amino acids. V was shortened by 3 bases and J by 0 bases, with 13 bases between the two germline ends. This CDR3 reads CASSERASRSYNEQFF. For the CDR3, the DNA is TGTGCCAGCAGCGAGAGAGCTTCACGCTCCTACAATGAGCAGTTCTTC.

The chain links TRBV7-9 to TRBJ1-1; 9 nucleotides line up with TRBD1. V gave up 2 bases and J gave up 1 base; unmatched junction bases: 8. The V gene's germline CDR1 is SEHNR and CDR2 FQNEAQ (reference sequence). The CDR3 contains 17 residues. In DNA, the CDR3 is TGTGCCAGCAGCTTACAAGGACAGGGGCCGTGGAACACTGAAGCTTTCTTT. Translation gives CASSLQGQGPWNTEAFF.

DNA for the CDR3: TGTGCCTGGAGCCCACAGGGTTCGGCTGGCTACACCTTC. This sequence encodes CAWSPQGSAGYTF. This chain connects TRBV30 to TRBJ1-2, with TRBD1 as a possible D gene (6 bases). CDR1 and CDR2 (germline): GTSNPN, SVGIG (reference sequence). There are 13 residues in the CDR3. Trimming stripped 3 bases from V and 7 bases from J, with 15 bases between.

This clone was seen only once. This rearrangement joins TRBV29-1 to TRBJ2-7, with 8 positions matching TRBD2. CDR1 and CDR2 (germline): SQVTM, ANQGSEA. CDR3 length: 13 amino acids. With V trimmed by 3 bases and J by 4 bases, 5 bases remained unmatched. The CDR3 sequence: CSVERGGRYEQYF. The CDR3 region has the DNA TGCAGCGTTGAGAGGGGCGGGAGGTACGAGCAGTACTTC.

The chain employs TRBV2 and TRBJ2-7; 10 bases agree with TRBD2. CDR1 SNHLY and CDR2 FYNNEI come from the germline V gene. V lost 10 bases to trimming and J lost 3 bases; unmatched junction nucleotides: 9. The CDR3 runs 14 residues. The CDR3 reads CATRSEREGYEQYF. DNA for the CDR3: TGTGCCACCAGGAGTGAGCGGGAGGGCTACGAGCAGTACTTC.

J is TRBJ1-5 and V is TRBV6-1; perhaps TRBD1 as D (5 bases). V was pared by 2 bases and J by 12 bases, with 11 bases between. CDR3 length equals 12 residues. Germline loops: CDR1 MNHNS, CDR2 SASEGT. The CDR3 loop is CASSESGYHQHF. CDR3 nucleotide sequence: TGTGCCAGCAGTGAATCAGGGTACCACCAGCATTTT.

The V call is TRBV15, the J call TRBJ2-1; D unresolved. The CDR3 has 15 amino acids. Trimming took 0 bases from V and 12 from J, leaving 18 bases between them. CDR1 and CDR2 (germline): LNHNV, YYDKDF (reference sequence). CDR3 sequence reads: CATSRDRSSRPRQFF. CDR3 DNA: TGTGCCACCAGCAGAGATCGAAGTAGCAGGCCTAGGCAGTTCTTC. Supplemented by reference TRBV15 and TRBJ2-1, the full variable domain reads DAMVIQNPRYQVTQFGKPVTLSCSQTLNHNVMYWYQQKSSQAPKLLFHYYDKDFNNEADTPDNFQSRRPNTSFCFLDIRSPGLGDTAMYLCATSRDRSSRPRQFFGPGTRLTVL.

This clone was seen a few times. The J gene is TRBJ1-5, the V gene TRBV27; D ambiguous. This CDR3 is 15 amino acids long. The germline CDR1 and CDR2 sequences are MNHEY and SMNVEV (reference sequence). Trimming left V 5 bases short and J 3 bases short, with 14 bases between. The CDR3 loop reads CASSPRGGPNQPQHF. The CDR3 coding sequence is TGTGCCAGCAGTCCTCGAGGAGGTCCCAATCAGCCCCAGCATTTT.

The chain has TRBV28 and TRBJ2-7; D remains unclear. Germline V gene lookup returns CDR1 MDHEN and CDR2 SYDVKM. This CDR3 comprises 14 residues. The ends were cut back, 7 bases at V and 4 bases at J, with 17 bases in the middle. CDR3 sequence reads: CASNHPGTAYEQYF. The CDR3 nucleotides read TGTGCCAGCAACCACCCTGGAACAGCATACGAGCAGTACTTC.

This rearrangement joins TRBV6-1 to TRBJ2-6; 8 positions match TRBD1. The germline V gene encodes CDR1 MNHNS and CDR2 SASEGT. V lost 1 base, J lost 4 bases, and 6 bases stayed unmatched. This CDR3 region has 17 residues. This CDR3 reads CASSEVQGASGANVLTF. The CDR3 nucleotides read TGTGCCAGCAGTGAAGTCCAGGGGGCGTCAGGGGCCAACGTCCTGACTTTC.

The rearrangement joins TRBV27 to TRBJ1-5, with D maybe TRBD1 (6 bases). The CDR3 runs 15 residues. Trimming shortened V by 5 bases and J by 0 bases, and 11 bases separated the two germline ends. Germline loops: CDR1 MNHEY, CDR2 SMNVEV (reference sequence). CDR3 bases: TGTGCCAGCAGTCAAGTGGGACATAGCAATCAGCCCCAGCATTTT. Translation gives CASSQVGHSNQPQHF.

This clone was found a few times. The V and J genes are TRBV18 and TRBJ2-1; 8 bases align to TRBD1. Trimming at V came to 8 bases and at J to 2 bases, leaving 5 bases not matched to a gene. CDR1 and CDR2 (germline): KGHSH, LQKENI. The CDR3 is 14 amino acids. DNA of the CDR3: TGTGCCAGCACAGGACAGGGCACCTACAATGAGCAGTTCTTC. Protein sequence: CASTGQGTYNEQFF.

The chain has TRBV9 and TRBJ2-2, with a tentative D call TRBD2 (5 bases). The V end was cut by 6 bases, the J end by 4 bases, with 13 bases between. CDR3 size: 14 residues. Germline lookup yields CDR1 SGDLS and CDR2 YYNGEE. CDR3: CASTPDWSTGELFF. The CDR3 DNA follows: TGTGCCAGCACCCCGGACTGGTCCACCGGGGAGCTGTTTTTT.

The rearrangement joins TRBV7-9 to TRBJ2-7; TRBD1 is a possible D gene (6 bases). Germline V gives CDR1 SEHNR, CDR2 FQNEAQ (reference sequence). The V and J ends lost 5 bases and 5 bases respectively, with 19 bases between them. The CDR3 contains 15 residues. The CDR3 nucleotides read TGTGCCAGCAGCCGCTCGGACAGCCCGATGAACGAGCAGTACTTC. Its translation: CASSRSDSPMNEQYF.

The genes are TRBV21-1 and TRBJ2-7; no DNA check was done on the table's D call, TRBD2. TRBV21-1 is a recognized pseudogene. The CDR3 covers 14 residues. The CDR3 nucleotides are TGTGCCAGCAGCATTGACGGGAGGGCCTACGAGCAGTACTTC. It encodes CASSIDGRAYEQYF.

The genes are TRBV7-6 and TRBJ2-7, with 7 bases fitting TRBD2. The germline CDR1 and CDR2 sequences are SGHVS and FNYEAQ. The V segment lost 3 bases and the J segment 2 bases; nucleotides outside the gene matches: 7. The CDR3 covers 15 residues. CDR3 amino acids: CASSFLADGAYEQYF. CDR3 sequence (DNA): TGTGCCAGCAGCTTTCTAGCGGATGGGGCCTACGAGCAGTACTTC.

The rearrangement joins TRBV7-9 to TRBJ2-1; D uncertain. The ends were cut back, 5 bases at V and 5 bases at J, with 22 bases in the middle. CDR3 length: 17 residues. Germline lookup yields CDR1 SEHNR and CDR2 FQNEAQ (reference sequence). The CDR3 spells CASSPPRIGFFNNEQFF. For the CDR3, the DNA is TGTGCCAGCAGCCCACCCCGGATTGGCTTTTTCAACAATGAGCAGTTCTTC.

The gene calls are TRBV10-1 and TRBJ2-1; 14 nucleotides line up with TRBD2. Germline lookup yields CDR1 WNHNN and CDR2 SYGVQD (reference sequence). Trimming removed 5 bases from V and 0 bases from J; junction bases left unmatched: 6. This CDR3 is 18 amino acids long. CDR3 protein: CASSHWTSGRTSYNEQFF. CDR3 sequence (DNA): TGCGCCAGCAGTCACTGGACTAGCGGGAGGACCTCCTACAATGAGCAGTTCTTC.

The CDR3 is CASSLRGSPYNYEQYF. The DNA for the CDR3 is TGTGCCAGCAGTTTACGAGGGAGCCCCTACAACTACGAGCAGTACTTC. V is TRBV27 and J is TRBJ2-7; D might be TRBD2 (5 bases). Germline V gene data show CDR1 as MNHEY and CDR2 as SMNVEV (reference sequence). The CDR3 totals 16 residues. Trimming stripped 2 bases from V and 3 bases from J, with 17 bases between.

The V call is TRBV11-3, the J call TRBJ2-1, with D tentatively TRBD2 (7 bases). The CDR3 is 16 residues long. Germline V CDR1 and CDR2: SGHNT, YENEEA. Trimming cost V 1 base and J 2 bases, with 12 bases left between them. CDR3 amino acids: CASSLARGAPYNEQFF. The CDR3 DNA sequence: TGTGCCAGCAGCTTAGCTCGGGGGGCCCCCTACAATGAGCAGTTCTTC.

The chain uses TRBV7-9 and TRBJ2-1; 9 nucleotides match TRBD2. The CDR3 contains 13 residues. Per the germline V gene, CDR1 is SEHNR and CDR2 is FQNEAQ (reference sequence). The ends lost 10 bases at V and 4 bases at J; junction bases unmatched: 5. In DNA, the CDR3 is TGTGCCAACACCCTAGCGGGGTACAATGAGCAGTTCTTC. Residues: CANTLAGYNEQFF.

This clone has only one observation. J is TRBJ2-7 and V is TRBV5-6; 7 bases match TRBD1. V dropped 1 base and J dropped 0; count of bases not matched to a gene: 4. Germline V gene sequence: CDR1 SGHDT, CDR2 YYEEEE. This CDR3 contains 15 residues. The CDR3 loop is CASSLFRDSSYEQYF. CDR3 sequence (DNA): TGTGCCAGCAGCTTGTTCCGGGACAGCTCCTACGAGCAGTACTTC.

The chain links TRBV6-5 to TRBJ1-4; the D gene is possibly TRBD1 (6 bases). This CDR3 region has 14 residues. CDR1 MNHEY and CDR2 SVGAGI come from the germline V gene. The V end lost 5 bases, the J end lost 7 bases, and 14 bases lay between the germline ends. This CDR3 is CASSQGEGGEKLFF. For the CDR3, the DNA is TGTGCCAGCAGTCAAGGGGAGGGGGGTGAAAAACTGTTTTTT.